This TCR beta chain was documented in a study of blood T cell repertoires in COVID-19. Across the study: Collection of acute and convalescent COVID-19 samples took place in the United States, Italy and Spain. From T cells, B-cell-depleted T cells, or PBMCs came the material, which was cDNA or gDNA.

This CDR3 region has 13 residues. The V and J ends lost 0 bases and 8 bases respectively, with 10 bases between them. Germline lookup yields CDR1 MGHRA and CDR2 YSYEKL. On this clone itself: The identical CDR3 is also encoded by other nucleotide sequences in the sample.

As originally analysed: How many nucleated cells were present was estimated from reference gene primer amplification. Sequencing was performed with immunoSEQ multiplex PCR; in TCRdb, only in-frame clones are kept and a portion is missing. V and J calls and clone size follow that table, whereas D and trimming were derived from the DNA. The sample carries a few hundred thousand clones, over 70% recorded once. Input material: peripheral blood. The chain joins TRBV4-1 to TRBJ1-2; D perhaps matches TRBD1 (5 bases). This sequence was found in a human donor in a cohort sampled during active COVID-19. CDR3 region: CASSQDGAGGYTF. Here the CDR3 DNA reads TGCGCCAGCAGCCAAGATGGGGCGGGGGGCTACACCTTC.